This T cell receptor beta chain derives from a study of blood T cell repertoires in COVID-19. About the study: Sources were T cells, B-cell-depleted T cells, or PBMCs; the material itself was cDNA or gDNA.

Cohort assignment relied on participant-reported clinical history. Either two negative PCRs, clearance, or symptom resolution qualified Cohort 3 donors as recovered. The authors' processing: Reference gene primer amplification gave nucleated cell count estimates. Profiling relied on immunoSEQ multiplex PCR, and the TCRdb table lists in-frame clones only, not all of them. That table gives V, J and clone size, and the DNA gave D and trimming. The data show 350,000 to 400,000 clones, roughly nine tenths seen once. This CDR3 region has 16 residues. Germline-derived CDR1 and CDR2 are LNHDA and SQIVND (reference sequence). The ends lost 4 bases at V and 4 bases at J; junction bases unmatched: 11.

The sequencing input was PBMCs or T cells enriched from blood (not recorded which). The chain has TRBV19 and TRBJ1-1, with TRBD1 matching 8 bases. This receptor was taken from a young man who had recovered from COVID-19. CDR3 nucleotide sequence: TGTGCCAGTAGTAGCCGGGACAGGACACCAGGCACTGAAGCTTTCTTT. Protein product: CASSSRDRTPGTEAFF.